The rows below give T cell receptor beta chains drawn from one sample of a study of response to subunit inactivated influenza vaccine. In TCRdb, the RT-PCR reads were re-called with MiXCR into one record per CDR3 protein. This table has some 570,000 distinct CDR3 sequences, approximately 10% appearing once. These data also featured in a second study, about T cells expressing NK-cell markers.

The sequencing used PBMCs from blood, collected on the day of vaccination. Receptor source: a man in his forties or fifties who received an inactivated influenza vaccine. Both conserved end residues are part of each CDR3. D genes are given only for firm matches. Only part of the rows carry a size: once, few, many, or a class if the clone is expanded.

CDR3: CASRKSDRGFTTQYF; DNA: TGTGCCAGCAGAAAATCGGACAGGGGGTTCACGACCCAGTACTTC; size: .; length: 15; J: TRBJ2-5; V: TRBV27; D: TRBD1
CDR3: CASSLAMSGGIRNEQFF; DNA: TGTGCCAGCAGCTTAGCGATGAGCGGGGGCATAAGGAATGAGCAGTTCTTC; size: .; length: 17; J: TRBJ2-1; V: TRBV7-8; D: TRBD2
CDR3: CASSLSADTDTQYF; DNA: TGTGCCAGCAGCTTATCGGCGGACACAGATACGCAGTATTTT; size: few; length: 14; J: TRBJ2-3; V: TRBV7-2; D: .
CDR3: CASSQDRASGAYNEQFF; DNA: TGCGCCAGCAGCCAAGATCGGGCTAGCGGGGCCTACAATGAGCAGTTCTTC; size: many; length: 17; J: TRBJ2-1; V: TRBV4-3; D: TRBD2
CDR3: CAISDTSEYTDTQYF; DNA: TGTGCCATCAGTGATACTAGCGAATACACAGATACGCAGTATTTT; size: .; length: 15; J: TRBJ2-3; V: TRBV10-3; D: TRBD2
CDR3: CASSPRARTGELFF; DNA: TGTGCCAGCAGCCCGAGGGCCAGGACCGGGGAGCTGTTTTTT; size: many; length: 14; J: TRBJ2-2; V: TRBV3-1; D: .
CDR3: CASSFPSGGAKNEQFF; DNA: TGTGCCAGCAGTTTCCCCAGCGGGGGGGCCAAGAATGAGCAGTTCTTC; size: .; length: 16; J: TRBJ2-1; V: TRBV28; D: TRBD2
CDR3: CASSQVPGLANNEQFF; DNA: TGTGCCAGCAGCCAAGTCCCGGGACTAGCAAACAATGAGCAGTTCTTC; size: .; length: 16; J: TRBJ2-1; V: TRBV3-1; D: TRBD2
CDR3: CASSLEAGSWGTGELFF; DNA: TGTGCCAGCAGCTTAGAAGCCGGTAGCTGGGGCACCGGGGAGCTGTTTTTT; size: .; length: 17; J: TRBJ2-2; V: TRBV11-2; D: .
CDR3: CASSLRGSGTRGEQYF; DNA: TGTGCCAGCAGTTTAAGGGGTTCAGGGACCCGGGGGGAGCAGTACTTC; size: .; length: 16; J: TRBJ2-7; V: TRBV12-3/TRBV12-4; D: .
CDR3: CASSLGGGRPYEQYF; DNA: TGTGCCAGCAGCTTAGGGGGCGGGAGGCCCTACGAGCAGTACTTC; size: few; length: 15; J: TRBJ2-7; V: TRBV7-2; D: TRBD2
CDR3: CASSFSGVLAKNIQYF; DNA: TGTGCCAGCAGTTTTTCGGGAGTCCTAGCCAAAAACATTCAGTACTTC; size: .; length: 16; J: TRBJ2-4; V: TRBV12-3/TRBV12-4; D: .
CDR3: CASRQNTNRHEQYF; DNA: TGTGCCAGCAGACAAAACACGAACCGGCACGAGCAGTACTTC; size: .; length: 14; J: TRBJ2-7; V: TRBV6-1; D: .
CDR3: CASSPGTEPGELFF; DNA: TGCGCCAGCAGCCCCGGGACAGAACCCGGGGAGCTGTTTTTT; size: .; length: 14; J: TRBJ2-2; V: TRBV5-1; D: TRBD1
CDR3: CSANPGTGGAAFF; DNA: TGCAGTGCTAACCCCGGGACAGGGGGGGCGGCTTTCTTT; size: few; length: 13; J: TRBJ1-1; V: TRBV20-1; D: TRBD1
CDR3: CASSLATGVYLPGELFF; DNA: TGTGCCAGCAGCTTAGCGACTGGCGTGTATCTCCCCGGGGAGCTGTTTTTT; size: .; length: 17; J: TRBJ2-2; V: TRBV7-6; D: .
CDR3: CASSQDPTSGGSTDTQYF; DNA: TGCGCCAGCAGCCAAGATCCCACAAGCGGGGGGAGCACAGATACGCAGTATTTT; size: few; length: 18; J: TRBJ2-3; V: TRBV4-3; D: TRBD2
CDR3: CASSGSLYGYTF; DNA: TGTGCCAGCAGTGGGTCGTTATATGGCTACACCTTC; size: .; length: 12; J: TRBJ1-2; V: TRBV25-1; D: .
CDR3: CASSSVDRIYGYTF; DNA: TGCGCCAGCAGCTCCGTTGACAGGATCTATGGCTACACCTTC; size: .; length: 14; J: TRBJ1-2; V: TRBV5-1; D: .
CDR3: CASTQTSGSTNEQFF; DNA: TGCGCCAGCACCCAGACTAGCGGGAGTACTAATGAGCAGTTCTTC; size: few; length: 15; J: TRBJ2-1; V: TRBV5-1; D: TRBD2
CDR3: CASSQNRGREKETQYF; DNA: TGTGCCAGCAGCCAAAATCGCGGCAGAGAAAAGGAGACCCAGTACTTC; size: .; length: 16; J: TRBJ2-5; V: TRBV3-1; D: .
CDR3: CATSMTLAGVYEQYF; DNA: TGTGCCACCAGCATGACGCTAGCGGGAGTCTACGAGCAGTACTTC; size: .; length: 15; J: TRBJ2-7; V: TRBV15; D: TRBD2
CDR3: CASSSRQQETQYF; DNA: TGTGCCAGCTCATCTAGGCAGCAAGAGACCCAGTACTTC; size: .; length: 13; J: TRBJ2-5; V: TRBV18; D: .
CDR3: CASSSPSTAGYEQYF; DNA: TGCGCCAGCTCGAGTCCTTCGACAGCCGGCTACGAGCAGTACTTC; size: .; length: 15; J: TRBJ2-7; V: TRBV5-1; D: .
CDR3: CASSQGWTGSGYTF; DNA: TGTGCCAGCAGCCAAGGGTGGACTGGGAGTGGCTACACCTTC; size: many; length: 14; J: TRBJ1-2; V: TRBV3-1; D: .
CDR3: CASSPKLAVNTGELFF; DNA: TGTGCCAGCTCACCAAAGCTAGCGGTGAACACCGGGGAGCTGTTTTTT; size: few; length: 16; J: TRBJ2-2; V: TRBV18; D: TRBD2
CDR3: CPNRLYDLPSYNSPLHF; DNA: TGTCCGAACCGCCTCTACGACCTTCCCTCCTATAATTCACCCCTCCACTTT; size: .; length: 17; J: TRBJ1-6; V: TRBV21-1; D: .
CDR3: CASGGLARETQYF; DNA: TGTGCCAGTGGCGGACTAGCGAGAGAGACCCAGTACTTC; size: few; length: 13; J: TRBJ2-5; V: TRBV19; D: TRBD2
CDR3: CASSLEEIAIREQYF; DNA: TGCGCCAGCAGCTTGGAGGAGATAGCCATTAGGGAGCAGTACTTC; size: .; length: 15; J: TRBJ2-7; V: TRBV5-1; D: .
CDR3: CASSLRGGQNTGELFF; DNA: TGTGCCAGCAGCTTACGTGGGGGGCAGAACACCGGGGAGCTGTTTTTT; size: many; length: 16; J: TRBJ2-2; V: TRBV7-9; D: .
CDR3: CASSTRQALNGYTF; DNA: TGTGCCAGCAGTACCCGACAGGCACTCAACGGCTACACCTTC; size: .; length: 14; J: TRBJ1-2; V: TRBV6-5; D: .
CDR3: CASSPKRTSGRAPADTQYF; DNA: TGTGCCAGCAGTCCGAAGAGGACTAGCGGGAGGGCACCCGCAGATACGCAGTATTTT; size: few; length: 19; J: TRBJ2-3; V: TRBV28; D: TRBD2